The 23 T cell receptor beta chains below were found in one sample sequenced in a study of cytomegalovirus exposure and HLA in healthy donors. Clones were read by immunoSEQ multiplex PCR, and TCRdb kept only the in-frame ones, dropping some. Here the sample spans approximately 130,000 clones, around 90% being singletons. The sequenced sample was PBMCs. These receptors all come from a woman under 30 in good health and CMV-seronegative.

The chain joins TRBV6-5 to TRBJ2-7; 8 nucleotides match TRBD2. Germline CDR1 reads MNHEY; CDR2 reads SVGAGI. The CDR3 totals 14 residues. The V segment lost 2 bases and the J segment 5 bases; nucleotides outside the gene matches: 5. The chain's CDR3 is CASSYNGGVHEQYF. CDR3 sequence (DNA): TGTGCCAGCAGTTACAACGGGGGGGTCCACGAGCAGTACTTC.

The rearrangement joins TRBV14 to TRBJ2-5, with a weak D call TRBD2 (6 bases). V was cut by 4 bases and J by 5 bases, with 11 bases left in between. Germline loops: CDR1 SGHDN, CDR2 FVKESK. CDR3 length: 13 residues. The CDR3 reads CASSPLRGETQYF. CDR3 in DNA: TGTGCCAGCAGCCCCCTCCGGGGGGAGACCCAGTACTTC.

The V gene is TRBV28, the J gene TRBJ2-7, with TRBD1 matching over 7 bases. Unmatched junction bases numbered 22, after V lost 3 bases and J lost 2 bases. Per germline, CDR1 MDHEN and CDR2 SYDVKM. The CDR3 is 20 residues long. The CDR3 DNA sequence: TGTGCCAGCAGTTTCGTGTCCGGGTGGCTGGCCGGGACAGCAACCTACGAGCAGTACTTC. It specifies CASSFVSGWLAGTATYEQYF.

J is TRBJ1-2 and V is TRBV6-5; 9 positions match TRBD1. The CDR3 totals 15 residues. The V gene's germline CDR1 is MNHEY and CDR2 SVGAGI. J lost 4 bases, V lost 5 bases, and 8 bases had no gene match. The CDR3 bases are TGTGCCAGCAGTCCTAACAGGGGGCGCATCTATGGCTACACCTTC. This encodes CASSPNRGRIYGYTF.

The chain recombines TRBV6-5 with TRBJ2-5; D is perhaps TRBD2 (5 bases). Trimming pared 5 bases from V and 5 bases from J, leaving 12 bases between. In germline, CDR1 is MNHEY, CDR2 SVGAGI. The CDR3 length is 13 residues. CDR3 region: CASSILGSETQYF. For the CDR3, the DNA is TGTGCCAGCAGTATACTAGGGTCGGAGACCCAGTACTTC.

The chain combines TRBV5-4 with TRBJ1-2; D may be TRBD1 (5 bases). Germline loops: CDR1 SGHNT, CDR2 YYREEE (reference sequence). Trimming removed 4 bases at V and 2 bases at J, with 9 bases between. This CDR3 region has 13 residues. The CDR3 DNA reads as TGTGCCAGCAGCCCCGACAGAAACTATGGCTACACCTTC. It yields the protein CASSPDRNYGYTF.

This clone was counted only a few times. One end of the junction does not line up with germline, which may come from a read error. The V and J genes are TRBV7-7 and TRBJ2-1; TRBD1 matches at 9 bases. This CDR3 is built from 14 residues. Germline V gives CDR1 SSHAT, CDR2 FNYEAQ (reference sequence). This chain's CDR3 is CASSARQGGSEQFF. The CDR3 DNA is TGTGCTAGCAGCGCCCGACAGGGGGGGAGTGAGCAGTTCTTC.

V is TRBV6-1 and J is TRBJ2-3; 8 bases agree with TRBD1. Germline CDR1 and CDR2: MNHNS and SASEGT. This CDR3 region has 15 residues. J gave up 7 bases and V 6 bases, and 12 bases lay outside the gene matches. The DNA of the CDR3 is TGTGCCAGCAGCAATACCGGGACAGGCTCGTATACGCAGTATTTT. As protein: CASSNTGTGSYTQYF.

This clone was counted once. The V and J genes are TRBV28 and TRBJ1-4, with D possibly being TRBD1 (5 bases). This CDR3 has 14 amino acids. Deletions cut 2 bases from V and 8 bases from J, with 12 bases between. Germline CDR1 reads MDHEN; CDR2 reads SYDVKM. The CDR3 bases are TGTGCCAGCAGTTTACGCAGGGTTGGGGAAAAACTGTTTTTT. Amino acid sequence: CASSLRRVGEKLFF.

The rearrangement uses TRBV6-6 and TRBJ1-1; D perhaps matches TRBD1 (6 bases). The CDR3 is made up of 13 amino acids. Deletions cut 6 bases from V and 1 base from J, with 9 bases between. Germline V gene lookup returns CDR1 MNHNY and CDR2 SVGAGI (reference sequence). In DNA form, the CDR3 reads TGTGCCAGCAGAACAGGGCAGAACACTGAAGCTTTCTTT. This encodes CASRTGQNTEAFF.

The chain carries TRBV29-1 and TRBJ2-5, with 7 bases lining up with TRBD1. The J segment lost 3 bases and the V segment lost 1 base, leaving 8 bases of the junction unmatched. CDR1 SQVTM and CDR2 ANQGSEA come from the germline V gene. The CDR3 has 15 residues. CDR3 sequence: CSVEGRAGGKETQYF. CDR3 DNA: TGCAGCGTTGAAGGAAGGGCAGGGGGTAAAGAGACCCAGTACTTC.

The chain employs TRBV18 and TRBJ1-5; 8 bases fit TRBD1. This CDR3 spans 15 amino acids. The J segment lost 6 bases and the V segment lost 3 bases, leaving 7 bases of the junction unmatched. Germline V gives CDR1 KGHSH, CDR2 LQKENI. The CDR3: CASSPGDRQSQPQHF. CDR3 DNA: TGTGCCAGCTCACCGGGGGACAGGCAAAGTCAGCCCCAGCATTTT.

This sequence joins TRBV14 and TRBJ1-6, with D perhaps matching TRBD1 (6 bases). CDR1 is SGHDN and CDR2 is FVKESK in the germline V gene. The CDR3 is 14 amino acids. V was cut by 4 bases and J by 7 bases, with 11 bases left in between. In DNA form, the CDR3 reads TGTGCCAGCAGCCCACGACAGGTGAATTCACCCCTCCACTTT. Translating gives CASSPRQVNSPLHF.

The rearrangement links TRBV10-3 to TRBJ1-1, with D uncertain. In germline, CDR1 is ENHRY, CDR2 SYGVKD. The CDR3 consists of 14 residues. Trimming cost V 0 bases and J 4 bases, with 9 bases left between them. The CDR3 DNA follows: TGTGCCATCAGTGAGTCAGGGAGCGGCACTGAAGCTTTCTTT. It codes for CAISESGSGTEAFF.

This rearrangement joins TRBV4-1 to TRBJ2-7; 7 bases map to TRBD2. The CDR3 sequence is 14 residues long. In germline, CDR1 is MGHRA, CDR2 YSYEKL. Losses at the gene ends were 6 bases for V and 2 bases for J; bases not matched to a gene: 7. CDR3 sequence: CASSKLARAYEQYF. The CDR3, as DNA: TGCGCCAGCAGTAAACTAGCGCGGGCCTACGAGCAGTACTTC.

The chain employs TRBV6-7 and TRBJ2-2; D is possibly TRBD2 (5 bases). TRBV6-7 counts as an open reading frame of uncertain function. V was pared by 6 bases and J by 3 bases, with 11 bases between. The CDR3 has 14 amino acids. CDR3 protein: CASRAPEDTGELFF. In nucleotides, the CDR3 is TGTGCCAGCAGGGCTCCGGAGGACACCGGGGAGCTGTTTTTT.

In its sample, this clone was seen once. This rearrangement joins TRBV29-1 to TRBJ2-1, with D unclear. The CDR3 runs 13 residues. Germline V lookup: CDR1 SQVTM, CDR2 ANQGSEA. V was pared by 3 bases and J by 1 base, with 7 bases between. As DNA, the CDR3 is TGCAGCGTTGAGTCTAGGTCCTACAATGAGCAGTTCTTC. This sequence encodes CSVESRSYNEQFF.

The V and J genes are TRBV30 and TRBJ2-5, with 10 bases lining up with TRBD2. The CDR3 is 14 residues long. Looked up from germline, CDR1 is GTSNPN and CDR2 is SVGIG (reference sequence). J gave up 5 bases and V 5 bases, and 8 bases lay outside the gene matches. CDR3 sequence: CAWSSGGRSETQYF. CDR3 sequence (DNA): TGTGCCTGGTCTAGCGGGGGCCGGTCCGAGACCCAGTACTTC.

V usage is TRBV28 and J usage is TRBJ1-1, with TRBD1 matching over 10 bases. Trimming cost V 6 bases and J 12 bases; bases outside gene matches: 10. The CDR3 sequence is 13 residues long. Germline V gene lookup returns CDR1 MDHEN and CDR2 SYDVKM. In DNA, the CDR3 is TGTGCCAGCAGGACACCGGGACAGGGGAAATCTTTCTTT. This encodes CASRTPGQGKSFF.

The chain uses TRBV28 and TRBJ2-7; 11 positions match TRBD2. The V gene's germline CDR1 is MDHEN and CDR2 SYDVKM. V lost 5 bases, J lost 4 bases, and 1 base stayed unmatched. The CDR3 consists of 13 residues. Here the CDR3 DNA reads TGTGCCAGCAGTCTAGCGGGGGGTTACGAGCAGTACTTC. Amino acids: CASSLAGGYEQYF.

This clone was counted a single time. The gene calls are TRBV18 and TRBJ1-3; 9 positions match TRBD1. CDR3 length: 17 residues. With 0 bases clipped from V and 0 bases from J, the junction kept 3 bases outside the gene matches. Germline V lookup: CDR1 KGHSH, CDR2 LQKENI. In DNA form, the CDR3 reads TGTGCCAGCTCACCACCTGGACAGGGGATCTCTGGAAACACCATATATTTT. Translating gives CASSPPGQGISGNTIYF.

The V and J genes are TRBV30 and TRBJ2-7; D is unclear. CDR1 and CDR2 from the germline V gene are GTSNPN and SVGIG (reference sequence). V was shortened by 8 bases and J by 3 bases, with 17 bases between the two germline ends. The CDR3 runs 13 residues. The CDR3 reads CAVGSDYNYEQYF. The CDR3 coding sequence is TGTGCCGTCGGGTCCGATTACAACTACGAGCAGTACTTC.

This clone was seen a few times. The J gene is TRBJ1-2, the V gene TRBV7-9; unclear D gene. The CDR3 covers 16 residues. V lost 1 base and J 0 bases, leaving 12 bases between the germline ends. Germline CDR1 SEHNR, CDR2 FQNEAQ (reference sequence). CDR3 protein: CASSLVGPGANYGYTF. The CDR3 bases are TGTGCCAGCAGCTTAGTTGGGCCGGGAGCTAACTATGGCTACACCTTC. Supplemented by reference TRBV7-9 and TRBJ1-2, the full variable domain reads DTGVSQNPRHKITKRGQNVTFRCDPISEHNRLYWYRQTLGQGPEFLTYFQNEAQLEKSRLLSDRFSAERPKGSFSTLEIQRTEQGDSAMYLCASSLVGPGANYGYTFGSGTRLTVV.